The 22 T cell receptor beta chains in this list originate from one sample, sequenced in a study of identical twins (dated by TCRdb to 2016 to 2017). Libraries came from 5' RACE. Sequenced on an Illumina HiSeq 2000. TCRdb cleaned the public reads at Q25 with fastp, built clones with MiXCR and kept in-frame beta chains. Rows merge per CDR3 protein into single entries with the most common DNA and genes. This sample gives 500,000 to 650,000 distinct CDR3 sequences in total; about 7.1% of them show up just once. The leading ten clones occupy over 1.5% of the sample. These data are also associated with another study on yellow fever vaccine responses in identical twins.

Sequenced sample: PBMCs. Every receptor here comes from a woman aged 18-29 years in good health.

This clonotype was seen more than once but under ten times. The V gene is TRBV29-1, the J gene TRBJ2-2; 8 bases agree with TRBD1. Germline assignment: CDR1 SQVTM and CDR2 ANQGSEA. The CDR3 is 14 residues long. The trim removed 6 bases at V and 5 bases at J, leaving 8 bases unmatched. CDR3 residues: CSVVTGGSTGELFF. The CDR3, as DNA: TGCAGCGTCGTCACAGGGGGGAGTACCGGGGAGCTGTTTTTT.

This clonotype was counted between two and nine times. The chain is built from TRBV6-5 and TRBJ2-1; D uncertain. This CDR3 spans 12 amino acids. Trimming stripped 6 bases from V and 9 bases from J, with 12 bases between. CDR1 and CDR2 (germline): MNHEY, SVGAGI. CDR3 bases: TGTGCCAGCAGATCAGGAACGGGTGAGCAGTTCTTC. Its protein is CASRSGTGEQFF.

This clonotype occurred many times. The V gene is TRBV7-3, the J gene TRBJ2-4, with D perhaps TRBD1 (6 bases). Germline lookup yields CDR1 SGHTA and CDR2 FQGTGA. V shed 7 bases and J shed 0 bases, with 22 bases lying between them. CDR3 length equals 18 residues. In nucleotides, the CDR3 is TGTGCCAGCACCATACCCCGGACAGATGATATAGCCAAAAACATTCAGTACTTC. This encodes CASTIPRTDDIAKNIQYF.

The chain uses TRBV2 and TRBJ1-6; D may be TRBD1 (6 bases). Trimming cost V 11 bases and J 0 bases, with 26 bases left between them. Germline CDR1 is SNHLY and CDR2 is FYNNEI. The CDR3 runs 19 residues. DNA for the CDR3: TGTGCCTGCTGTGGGAGAAACAGGGTGGGGAGCTCCTATAATTCACCCCTCCACTTT. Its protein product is CACCGRNRVGSSYNSPLHF.

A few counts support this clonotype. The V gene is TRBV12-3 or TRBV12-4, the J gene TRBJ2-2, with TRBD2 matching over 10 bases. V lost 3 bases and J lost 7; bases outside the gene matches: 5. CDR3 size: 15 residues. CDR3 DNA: TGTGCCAGCAGTTTCCCTAGCGGGAGCATCGGGGAGCTGTTTTTT. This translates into CASSFPSGSIGELFF.

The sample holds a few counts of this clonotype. CDR3 residues: CSVPRENTGELFF. The CDR3 nucleotides read TGCAGCGTTCCCAGAGAAAACACCGGGGAGCTGTTTTTT. This chain connects TRBV29-1 to TRBJ2-2; unclear D gene. Germline V gene lookup returns CDR1 SQVTM and CDR2 ANQGSEA. Trimming left V 5 bases short and J 2 bases short, with 9 bases between. The CDR3 extends over 13 amino acids.

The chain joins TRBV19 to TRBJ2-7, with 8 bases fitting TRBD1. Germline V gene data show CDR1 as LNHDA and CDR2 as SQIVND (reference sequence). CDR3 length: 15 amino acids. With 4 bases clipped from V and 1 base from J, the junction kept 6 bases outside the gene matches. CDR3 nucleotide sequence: TGTGCCAGTAGTAAGGCAGGGGGCGAATCCTACGAGCAGTACGTC. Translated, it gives CASSKAGGESYEQYV.

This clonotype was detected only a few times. CDR3 loop: CASSLGDRRFGTDTQYF. Here the CDR3 DNA reads TGTGCCAGCAGCTTAGGGGACAGGCGGTTTGGCACAGATACGCAGTATTTT. The V gene is TRBV7-9, the J gene TRBJ2-3; 8 nucleotides match TRBD1. The CDR3 runs 17 residues. V dropped 1 base and J dropped 1; count of bases not matched to a gene: 7. Germline V lookup: CDR1 SEHNR, CDR2 FQNEAQ (reference sequence).

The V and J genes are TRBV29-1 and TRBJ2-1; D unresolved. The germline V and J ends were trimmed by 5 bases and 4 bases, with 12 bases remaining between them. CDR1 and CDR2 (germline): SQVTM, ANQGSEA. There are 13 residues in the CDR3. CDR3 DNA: TGCAGCGTTATTACGGACGGATACAATGAGCAGTTCTTC. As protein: CSVITDGYNEQFF.

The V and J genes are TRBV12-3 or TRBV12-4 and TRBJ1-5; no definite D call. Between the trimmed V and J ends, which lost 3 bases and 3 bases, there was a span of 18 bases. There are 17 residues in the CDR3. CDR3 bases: TGTGCCAGCAGTTTTAGTGCGGGCCCAGGATTCAATCAGCCCCAGCATTTT. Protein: CASSFSAGPGFNQPQHF.

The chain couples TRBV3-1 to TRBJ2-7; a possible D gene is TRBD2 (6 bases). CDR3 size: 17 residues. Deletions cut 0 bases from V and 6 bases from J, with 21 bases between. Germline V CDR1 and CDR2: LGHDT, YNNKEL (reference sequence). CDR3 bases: TGTGCCAGCAGCCAAGATCTGGTGACGGGACTTGGAGGCGAGCAGTACTTC. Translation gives CASSQDLVTGLGGEQYF.

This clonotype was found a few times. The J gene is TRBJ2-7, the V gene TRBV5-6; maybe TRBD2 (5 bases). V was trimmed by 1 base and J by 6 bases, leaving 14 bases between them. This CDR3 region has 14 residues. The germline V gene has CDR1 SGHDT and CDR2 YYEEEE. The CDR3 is CASSLISSRGEQYF. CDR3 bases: TGTGCCAGCAGCTTGATCTCTAGCCGGGGCGAGCAGTACTTC.

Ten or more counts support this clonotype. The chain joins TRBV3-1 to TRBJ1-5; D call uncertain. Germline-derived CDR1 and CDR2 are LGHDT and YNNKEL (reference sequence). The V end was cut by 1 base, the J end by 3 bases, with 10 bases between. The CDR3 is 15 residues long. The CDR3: CASSQGSGDNQPQHF. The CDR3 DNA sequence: TGTGCCAGCAGCCAAGGATCTGGGGACAATCAGCCCCAGCATTTT.

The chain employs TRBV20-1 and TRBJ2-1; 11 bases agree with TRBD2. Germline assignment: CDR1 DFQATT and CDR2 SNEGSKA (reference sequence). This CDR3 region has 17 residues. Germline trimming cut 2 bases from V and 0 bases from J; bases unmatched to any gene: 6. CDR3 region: CSARPLLAGGSYNEQFF. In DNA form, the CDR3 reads TGCAGTGCTAGACCCCTCCTAGCGGGAGGCTCCTACAATGAGCAGTTCTTC.

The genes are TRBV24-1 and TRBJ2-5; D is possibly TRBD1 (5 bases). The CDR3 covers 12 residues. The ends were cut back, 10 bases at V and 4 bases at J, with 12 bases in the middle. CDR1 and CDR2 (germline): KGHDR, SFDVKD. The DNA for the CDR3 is TGTGCCACACAGGAGCGAGGAGAGACCCAGTACTTC. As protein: CATQERGETQYF.

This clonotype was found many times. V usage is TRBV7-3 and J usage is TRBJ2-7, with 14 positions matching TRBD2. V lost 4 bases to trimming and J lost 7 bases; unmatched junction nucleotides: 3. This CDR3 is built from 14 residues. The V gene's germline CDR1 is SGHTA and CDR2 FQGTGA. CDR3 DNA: TGTGCCAGCAGCTCGGGACTAGCGGGAGCTGAGCAGTACTTC. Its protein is CASSSGLAGAEQYF.

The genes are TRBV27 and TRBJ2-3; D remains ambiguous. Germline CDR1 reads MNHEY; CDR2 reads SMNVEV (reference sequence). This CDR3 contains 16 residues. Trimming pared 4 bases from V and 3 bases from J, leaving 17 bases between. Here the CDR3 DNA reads TGTGCCAGCAGTTCGCACCAGAAAGGGCGGACAGATACGCAGTATTTT. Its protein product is CASSSHQKGRTDTQYF.

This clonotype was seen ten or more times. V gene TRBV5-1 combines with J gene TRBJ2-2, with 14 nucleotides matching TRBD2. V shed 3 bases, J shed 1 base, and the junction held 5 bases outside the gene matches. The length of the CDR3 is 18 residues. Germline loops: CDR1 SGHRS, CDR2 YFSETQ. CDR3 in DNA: TGCGCCAGCAGCTCCGGGACTAGCGGGGGCCAGAACACCGGGGAGCTGTTTTTT. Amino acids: CASSSGTSGGQNTGELFF.

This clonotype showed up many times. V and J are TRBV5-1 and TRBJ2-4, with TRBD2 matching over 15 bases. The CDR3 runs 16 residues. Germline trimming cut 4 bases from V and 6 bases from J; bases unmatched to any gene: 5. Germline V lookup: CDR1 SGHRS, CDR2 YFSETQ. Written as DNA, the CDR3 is TGCGCCAGCAGCCTTGGACTAGCGGGAGGGCGAAACATTCAGTACTTC. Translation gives CASSLGLAGGRNIQYF.

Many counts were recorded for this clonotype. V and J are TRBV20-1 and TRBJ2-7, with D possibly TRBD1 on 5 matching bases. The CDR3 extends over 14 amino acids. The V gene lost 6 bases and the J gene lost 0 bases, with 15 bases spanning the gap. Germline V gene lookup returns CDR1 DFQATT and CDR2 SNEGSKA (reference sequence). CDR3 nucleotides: TGCAGTGCGATTCCGGCCCAGGGCTCCTACGAGCAGTACGTC. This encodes CSAIPAQGSYEQYV.

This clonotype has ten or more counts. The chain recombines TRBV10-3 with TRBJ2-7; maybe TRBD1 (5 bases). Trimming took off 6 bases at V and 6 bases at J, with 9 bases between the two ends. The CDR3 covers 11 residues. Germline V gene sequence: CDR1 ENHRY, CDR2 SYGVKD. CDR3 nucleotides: TGTGCCATCAGGGACAAATCCGAGCAGTACGTC. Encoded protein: CAIRDKSEQYV.

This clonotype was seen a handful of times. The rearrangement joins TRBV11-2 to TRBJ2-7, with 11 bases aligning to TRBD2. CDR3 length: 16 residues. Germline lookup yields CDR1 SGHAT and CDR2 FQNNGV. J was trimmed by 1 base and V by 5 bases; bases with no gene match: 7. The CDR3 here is CASSPGLAALSYEQYF. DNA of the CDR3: TGTGCCAGCAGCCCGGGACTAGCGGCTTTATCCTACGAGCAGTACTTC.